Sequencing of this TCR beta chain was carried out in a study of T cells in Graves' hyperthyroidism and ophthalmopathy. This clonotype was seen repeatedly, ten times or more. The source material, RNA transcripts, was used to amplify TCR beta CDR3 regions. The HTBI primer set drove a first-round RT-PCR of the TCR CDR3. In TCRdb, the multiplex PCR reads were re-called with MiXCR into one record per CDR3 protein. The sample has approximately 400,000 distinct CDR3 sequences, approximately 15% seen once. The clonotype was recovered from a woman between 18 and 29 years old with Graves' hyperthyroidism that later progressed to Graves' ophthalmopathy. Material: blood.

The CDR3 spells CATSRGGALAGLSYEQYF. As DNA, the CDR3 is TGTGCCACCAGCAGAGGTGGAGCTTTGGCGGGTCTCTCCTACGAGCAGTACTTC. This chain joins TRBV15 and TRBJ2-7, with D perhaps matching TRBD2 (5 bases). Trimming took 1 base from V and 0 from J, leaving 19 bases between them. Germline values: CDR1 LNHNV, CDR2 YYDKDF (reference sequence). The CDR3 covers 18 residues.